This paragraph reports one TCR beta chain. The data derive from a study of OX40 agonist ivuxolimab in advanced cancers. On the study more broadly: Ivuxolimab, an antibody acting as an agonist of OX40 (CD134), was used to treat patients. Melanoma, hepatocellular carcinoma, head and neck or renal cell cancer occurred in dose-escalation patients. At 75% to 90% male, the cohort had a mean age of approximately 64 years, ranging from roughly 23 to 80.

Measured with immunoSEQ multiplex PCR; TCRdb has only the in-frame clones, and not every one. The repertoire includes over 30,000 clones, approximately 89% of them detected once, and roughly 0.92% sits in the top ten. Germline V lookup: CDR1 LNHNV, CDR2 YYDKDF (reference sequence). V gave up 0 bases and J gave up 3 bases, with 8 bases separating them. The CDR3 has 15 amino acids. The starting material was CD4+ or CD8+ T cells sorted from blood, obtained in a trial of the OX40 agonist ivuxolimab. The chain recombines TRBV15 with TRBJ1-4, with D tentatively TRBD1 (5 bases). This clonotype originated in an adult with an advanced solid tumor such as melanoma, head and neck, liver or kidney cancer. Here the CDR3 reads CATSRDQGANEKLFF. The CDR3 region has the DNA TGTGCCACCAGCAGAGATCAGGGTGCTAATGAAAAACTGTTTTTT.